This is a list of T cell receptor beta chains from one sample in a study of early T cells in non-severe SARS-CoV-2 infection. TCRdb ran MiXCR on the 5' RACE reads and lists one entry per CDR3 protein. The repertoire has about 26,000 distinct CDR3 sequences, 5.1% of them found once; the top ten carry under 5%. The sequenced sample consisted of whole blood. The source is an adult who was a healthcare worker with PCR-confirmed SARS-CoV-2 infection or an uninfected control (not recorded which). CDR3s include the opening cysteine and the closing phenylalanine or tryptophan. A D gene is named only where the DNA matches it firmly. For some rows the clone size is stated as once, few or many, or as a class when expanded; others skip it.

J: TRBJ1-5; size: many; D: -; V: TRBV7-9; CDR3: CASSGRDDTGRVNQPQHF; DNA: TGTGCCAGCAGCGGGAGAGACGACACTGGGCGGGTAAATCAGCCCCAGCATTTT
J: TRBJ1-3; size: many; D: -; V: TRBV4-3; CDR3: CASSQDFRNSGNTIYF; DNA: TGCGCCAGCAGCCAAGATTTCAGAAACTCTGGAAACACCATATATTTT
J: TRBJ2-5; size: many; D: TRBD2; V: TRBV12-5; CDR3: CASAGGLQETQYF; DNA: TGTGCTAGTGCCGGGGGGTTACAAGAGACCCAGTACTTC
J: TRBJ1-3; size: many; D: -; V: TRBV5-1; CDR3: CASSFSGFGNTIYF; DNA: TGCGCCAGCAGCTTTTCAGGGTTCGGAAACACCATATATTTT
J: TRBJ1-1; size: -; D: -; V: TRBV6-5; CDR3: CASSYGLDTEAFF; DNA: TGTGCCAGCAGTTACGGGTTGGACACTGAAGCTTTCTTT
J: TRBJ1-4; size: many; D: TRBD1; V: TRBV2; CDR3: CASSETGTGNEKLFF; DNA: TGTGCCAGCAGTGAAACCGGGACAGGGAATGAAAAACTGTTTTTT
J: TRBJ2-3; size: many; D: TRBD2; V: TRBV11-2; CDR3: CASSYGTSGTDTQYF; DNA: TGTGCCAGCAGTTACGGGACTAGCGGCACAGATACGCAGTATTTT
J: TRBJ2-3; size: -; D: -; V: TRBV6-2/TRBV6-3; CDR3: CASTPLGASSTDTQYF; DNA: TGTGCCAGCACTCCACTTGGGGCGTCGAGCACAGATACGCAGTATTTT
J: TRBJ1-6; size: many; D: TRBD1; V: TRBV10-3; CDR3: CAIRPGQGNSPLHF; DNA: TGTGCCATCAGACCGGGACAGGGTAATTCACCCCTCCACTTT
J: TRBJ1-3; size: -; D: -; V: TRBV29-1; CDR3: CSVRDPTSSGNTIYF; DNA: TGCAGCGTGAGGGACCCTACGAGCTCTGGAAACACCATATATTTT
J: TRBJ1-4; size: many; D: -; V: TRBV5-1; CDR3: CASSLTEPTEKLFF; DNA: TGCGCCAGCAGCCTGACGGAGCCGACTGAAAAACTGTTTTTT
J: TRBJ1-1; size: many; D: -; V: TRBV5-1; CDR3: CASSWGRLDTEAFF; DNA: TGCGCCAGCAGCTGGGGCAGGCTCGACACTGAAGCTTTCTTT
J: TRBJ2-5; size: many; D: TRBD2; V: TRBV11-2; CDR3: CASSSSGIQETQYF; DNA: TGTGCCAGCAGTTCCAGCGGGATCCAAGAGACCCAGTACTTC
J: TRBJ2-7; size: many; D: -; V: TRBV20-1; CDR3: CSARASKMGSYEQYF; DNA: TGCAGTGCTAGGGCATCAAAAATGGGTAGCTACGAGCAGTACTTC
J: TRBJ2-1; size: -; D: -; V: TRBV10-3; CDR3: CAISGLEGEISSYNEQFF; DNA: TGTGCCATCAGTGGGCTCGAAGGGGAGATAAGCTCCTACAATGAGCAGTTCTTC
J: TRBJ2-1; size: many; D: TRBD2; V: TRBV6-6; CDR3: CASMGTSGGRRIDNEQFF; DNA: TGTGCCAGCATGGGGACTAGCGGGGGGCGTAGGATCGACAATGAGCAGTTCTTC
J: TRBJ2-1; size: -; D: TRBD2; V: TRBV11-2; CDR3: CASRPSGIPYNEQFF; DNA: TGTGCCAGCAGACCTAGCGGAATCCCTTACAATGAGCAGTTCTTC
J: TRBJ2-7; size: many; D: -; V: TRBV7-2; CDR3: CASSLSGYEQYF; DNA: TGTGCCAGCAGCTTAAGCGGCTACGAGCAGTACTTC
J: TRBJ2-3; size: -; D: -; V: TRBV7-2; CDR3: CASSSHGAGVVTDTQYF; DNA: TGTGCCAGCAGCTCCCACGGGGCAGGGGTCGTCACAGATACGCAGTATTTT
J: TRBJ2-5; size: many; D: -; V: TRBV5-4; CDR3: CASSLVTGLKETQYF; DNA: TGTGCCAGCAGCTTGGTTACAGGGTTGAAGGAGACCCAGTACTTC
J: TRBJ2-5; size: many; D: TRBD1; V: TRBV27; CDR3: CASSWTGPQETQYF; DNA: TGTGCCAGTTCGTGGACAGGTCCCCAAGAGACCCAGTACTTC
J: TRBJ2-5; size: -; D: -; V: TRBV3-1; CDR3: CASSPSVKETQYF; DNA: TGTGCCAGCAGCCCTAGCGTCAAAGAGACCCAGTACTTC
J: TRBJ2-5; size: many; D: TRBD2; V: TRBV11-3; CDR3: CASSSGTSETQYF; DNA: TGTGCCAGCAGCTCCGGGACTAGCGAGACCCAGTACTTC
J: TRBJ2-2; size: many; D: TRBD1; V: TRBV19; CDR3: CASSIGQGITGELFF; DNA: TGTGCCAGTAGTATCGGACAGGGTATCACCGGGGAGCTGTTTTTT
J: TRBJ2-2; size: many; D: -; V: TRBV5-3; CDR3: CARSCSHAGRNTGELFF; DNA: TGTGCCAGAAGCTGCTCCCACGCGGGAAGAAACACCGGGGAGCTGTTTTTT
J: TRBJ1-5; size: many; D: -; V: TRBV6-5; CDR3: CASSYSPGNQPQHF; DNA: TGTGCCAGCAGTTACTCGCCGGGGAATCAGCCCCAGCATTTT
J: TRBJ1-2; size: medium-sized; D: -; V: TRBV19; CDR3: CASRGPGTVDGYTF; DNA: TGTGCCAGTAGGGGACCTGGGACGGTCGATGGCTACACCTTC
J: TRBJ1-1; size: few; D: TRBD1; V: TRBV6-2/TRBV6-3; CDR3: CASSYGTVEEAEAFF; DNA: TGTGCCAGCAGTTACGGGACAGTTGAGGAAGCTGAAGCTTTCTTT
J: TRBJ2-1; size: many; D: TRBD2; V: TRBV5-4; CDR3: CASSYSTSGPYNEQFF; DNA: TGTGCCAGCAGCTACTCGACTAGCGGGCCTTACAATGAGCAGTTCTTC
J: TRBJ2-7; size: many; D: TRBD2; V: TRBV18; CDR3: CASSLRVTSGVYEQYF; DNA: TGTGCCAGCTCTCTTAGGGTGACTAGCGGCGTCTACGAGCAGTACTTC
J: TRBJ1-1; size: few; D: -; V: TRBV4-2; CDR3: CASSQEGSTNTEAFF; DNA: TGTGCCAGCAGCCAAGAAGGGAGCACGAACACTGAAGCTTTCTTT
J: TRBJ2-5; size: many; D: -; V: TRBV2; CDR3: CASSVGGETQYF; DNA: TGTGCCAGCAGTGTCGGAGGAGAGACCCAGTACTTC
J: TRBJ1-1; size: -; D: -; V: TRBV6-2/TRBV6-3; CDR3: CASSYSIVTANTEAFF; DNA: TGTGCCAGCAGTTACTCGATTGTGACGGCGAACACTGAAGCTTTCTTT
J: TRBJ2-5; size: -; D: -; V: TRBV7-2; CDR3: CASSLNSGPQETQYF; DNA: TGTGCCAGCAGCTTAAATAGCGGACCCCAAGAGACCCAGTACTTC
J: TRBJ1-6; size: few; D: -; V: TRBV3-1; CDR3: CASSRGTTNSPLHF; DNA: TGTGCCAGCAGCCGAGGGACTACTAATTCACCCCTCCACTTT
J: TRBJ2-5; size: few; D: TRBD1; V: TRBV5-4; CDR3: CASTLQGETQYF; DNA: TGTGCCAGCACCTTACAGGGGGAGACCCAGTACTTC
J: TRBJ2-1; size: few; D: TRBD2; V: TRBV7-2; CDR3: CASEGLAGLHEQFF; DNA: TGTGCCAGCGAGGGACTAGCGGGGTTACATGAGCAGTTCTTC
J: TRBJ2-4; size: many; D: TRBD2; V: TRBV12-3/TRBV12-4; CDR3: CASSPGLVNIQYF; DNA: TGTGCCAGCAGCCCCGGACTAGTGAACATTCAGTACTTC
J: TRBJ2-1; size: many; D: -; V: TRBV6-1; CDR3: CASSEAFERGEQFF; DNA: TGTGCCAGCAGTGAAGCGTTTGAGCGCGGTGAGCAGTTCTTC
J: TRBJ2-3; size: many; D: -; V: TRBV6-2/TRBV6-3; CDR3: CASSLGHPTDTQYF; DNA: TGTGCCAGCAGCCTCGGACATCCCACAGATACGCAGTATTTT
J: TRBJ2-2; size: many; D: -; V: TRBV10-3; CDR3: CAIGRPTTGELFF; DNA: TGTGCCATCGGCCGACCTACCACCGGGGAGCTGTTTTTT
J: TRBJ2-7; size: many; D: TRBD2; V: TRBV5-4; CDR3: CASSWGLAGTENYEQYF; DNA: TGTGCCAGCAGCTGGGGACTAGCGGGGACCGAGAATTACGAGCAGTACTTC
J: TRBJ1-6; size: many; D: -; V: TRBV6-5; CDR3: CASTYGHDYNSPLHF; DNA: TGTGCCAGCACCTACGGACATGACTATAATTCACCCCTCCACTTT
J: TRBJ2-7; size: -; D: TRBD2; V: TRBV4-2; CDR3: CASSQETASGVWEQYF; DNA: TGTGCCAGCAGCCAAGAGACGGCTAGCGGAGTGTGGGAGCAGTACTTC
J: TRBJ2-5; size: many; D: -; V: TRBV12-3/TRBV12-4; CDR3: CASSPETQIQYF; DNA: TGTGCCAGCAGTCCCGAGACTCAGATCCAGTACTTC
J: TRBJ2-1; size: many; D: -; V: TRBV5-6; CDR3: CASSLYASSPPDEQFF; DNA: TGTGCCAGCAGCTTGTATGCCTCCTCCCCCCCTGATGAGCAGTTCTTC
J: TRBJ1-2; size: few; D: -; V: TRBV4-1; CDR3: CASSQDQIYGYTF; DNA: TGCGCCAGCAGCCAAGATCAGATCTATGGCTACACCTTC
J: TRBJ1-2; size: many; D: -; V: TRBV7-8; CDR3: CASSFGRGDYGYTF; DNA: TGTGCCAGCAGCTTCGGCAGGGGAGACTATGGCTACACCTTC
J: TRBJ2-3; size: few; D: -; V: TRBV7-9; CDR3: CASSPGTVQYF; DNA: TGTGCCAGCAGCCCCGGGACTGTACAGTATTTT
J: TRBJ1-1; size: medium-sized; D: -; V: TRBV9; CDR3: CASSVDPSTGANTEAFF; DNA: TGTGCCAGCAGCGTAGACCCTTCGACAGGAGCGAACACTGAAGCTTTCTTT
J: TRBJ2-5; size: few; D: TRBD2; V: TRBV11-2; CDR3: CASSTWTSGRAETQYF; DNA: TGTGCCAGCAGTACTTGGACTAGCGGGAGGGCGGAGACCCAGTACTTC
J: TRBJ1-1; size: medium-sized; D: TRBD1; V: TRBV27; CDR3: CASSGDRGGTEAFF; DNA: TGTGCCAGCAGTGGGGACAGGGGCGGCACTGAAGCTTTCTTT
J: TRBJ2-7; size: -; D: TRBD1; V: TRBV5-4; CDR3: CASSPDRGRDEQYF; DNA: TGTGCCAGCAGCCCGGACAGGGGTCGGGACGAGCAGTACTTC
J: TRBJ2-1; size: few; D: TRBD2; V: TRBV13; CDR3: CASSPGTISEQFF; DNA: TGTGCCAGCAGCCCCGGGACTATTAGTGAGCAGTTCTTC
J: TRBJ2-5; size: -; D: -; V: TRBV19; CDR3: CASSGTGALKTQYF; DNA: TGTGCCAGTAGCGGGACTGGGGCGTTGAAGACCCAGTACTTC
J: TRBJ1-1; size: many; D: -; V: TRBV30; CDR3: CAWSTTPPSGENTEAFF; DNA: TGTGCCTGGAGCACAACTCCTCCCTCGGGGGAGAACACTGAAGCTTTCTTT
J: TRBJ2-1; size: many; D: -; V: TRBV7-7; CDR3: CASSLGENGEQFF; DNA: TGTGCCAGCAGCTTAGGGGAAAATGGTGAGCAGTTCTTC
J: TRBJ1-1; size: few; D: -; V: TRBV7-2; CDR3: CASSLGRQLGFF; DNA: TGTGCCAGCAGCTTAGGTAGGCAGCTTGGTTTCTTT
J: TRBJ2-1; size: many; D: -; V: TRBV20-1; CDR3: CSGYGERSYNEQFF; DNA: TGCAGTGGGTACGGGGAAAGATCCTACAATGAGCAGTTCTTC
J: TRBJ1-2; size: many; D: -; V: TRBV7-9; CDR3: CASSPDPRGYGYTF; DNA: TGTGCCAGCAGCCCGGATCCCAGGGGCTATGGCTACACCTTC